Given below is one TCR beta chain in context. The CDR3 totals 15 residues. Germline lookup yields CDR1 SGHTA and CDR2 FQGNSA. The data derive from a study of T cells expressing NK-cell markers. TCRdb reprocessed the 5' RACE reads, with one entry per CDR3 protein and no DNA. Reported are 200,000 to 300,000 distinct CDR3 sequences; the ten largest clones contain 0.39%. Specimen: blood T cells: a sorted CD56 or NKG2C T cell subset, CD4+ or CD8+ T cells, or bulk PBMC T cells (not recorded which). The J gene is TRBJ1-1, the V gene TRBV7-2; TCRdb calls TRBD1, which cannot be checked without DNA. This receptor was identified in a man younger than 35 in good health. The CDR3 here is CASFNVGQGNTEAFF.